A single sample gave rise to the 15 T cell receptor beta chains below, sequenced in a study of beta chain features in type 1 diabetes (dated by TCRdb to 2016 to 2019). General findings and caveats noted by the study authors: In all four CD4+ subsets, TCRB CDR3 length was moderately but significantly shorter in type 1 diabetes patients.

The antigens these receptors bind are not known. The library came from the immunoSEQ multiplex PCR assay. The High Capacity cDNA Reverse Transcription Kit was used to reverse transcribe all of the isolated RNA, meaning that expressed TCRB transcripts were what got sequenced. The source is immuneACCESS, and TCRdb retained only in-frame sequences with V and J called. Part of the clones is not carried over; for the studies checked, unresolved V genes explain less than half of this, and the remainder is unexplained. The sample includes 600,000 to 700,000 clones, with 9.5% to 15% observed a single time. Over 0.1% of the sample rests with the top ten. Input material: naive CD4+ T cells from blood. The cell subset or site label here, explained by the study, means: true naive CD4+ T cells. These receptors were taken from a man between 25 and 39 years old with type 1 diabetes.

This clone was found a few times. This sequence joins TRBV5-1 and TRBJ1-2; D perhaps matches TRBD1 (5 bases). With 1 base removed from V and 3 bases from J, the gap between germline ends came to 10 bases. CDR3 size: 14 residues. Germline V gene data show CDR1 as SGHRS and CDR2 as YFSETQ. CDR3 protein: CASSLQGRDYGYTF. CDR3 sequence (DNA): TGCGCCAGCAGCTTGCAGGGTCGGGACTATGGCTACACCTTC.

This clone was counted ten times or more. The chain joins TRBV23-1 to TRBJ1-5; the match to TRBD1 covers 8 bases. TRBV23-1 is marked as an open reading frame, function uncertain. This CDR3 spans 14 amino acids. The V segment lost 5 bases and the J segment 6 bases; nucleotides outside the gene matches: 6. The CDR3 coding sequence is TGCGCCAGCAGTTTGGACAGGGCTACTCAGCCCCAGCATTTT. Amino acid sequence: CASSLDRATQPQHF.

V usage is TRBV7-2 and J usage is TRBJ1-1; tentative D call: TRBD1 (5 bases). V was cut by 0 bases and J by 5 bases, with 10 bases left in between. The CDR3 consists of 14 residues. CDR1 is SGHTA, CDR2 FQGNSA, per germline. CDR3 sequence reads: CASSLARGETEAFF. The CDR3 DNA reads TGTGCCAGCAGCTTAGCGCGGGGGGAGACTGAAGCTTTCTTT.

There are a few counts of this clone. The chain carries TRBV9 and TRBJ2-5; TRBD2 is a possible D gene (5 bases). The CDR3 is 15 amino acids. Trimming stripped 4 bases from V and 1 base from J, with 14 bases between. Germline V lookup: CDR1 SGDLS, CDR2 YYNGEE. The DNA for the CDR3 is TGTGCCAGCAGCTACCTCGGGGTAGGCCAAGAGACCCAGTACTTC. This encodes CASSYLGVGQETQYF.

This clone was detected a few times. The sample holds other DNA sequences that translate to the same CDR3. CDR3 sequence: CASSLDRPSTDTQYF. The CDR3 DNA follows: TGTGCCAGCAGCCTGGACAGGCCTAGCACAGATACGCAGTATTTT. The rearrangement joins TRBV14 to TRBJ2-3, with 7 bases fitting TRBD1. The CDR3 has 15 residues. The V gene's germline CDR1 is SGHDN and CDR2 FVKESK. Trimming took 4 bases from V and 0 from J; bases not matched to a gene: 4.

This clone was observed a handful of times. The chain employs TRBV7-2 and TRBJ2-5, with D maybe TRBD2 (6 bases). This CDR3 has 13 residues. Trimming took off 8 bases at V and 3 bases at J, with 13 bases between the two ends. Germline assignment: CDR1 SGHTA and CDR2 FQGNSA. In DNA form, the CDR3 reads TGTGCCAGCCGATTACGCGGGGAAGAGACCCAGTACTTC. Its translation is CASRLRGEETQYF.

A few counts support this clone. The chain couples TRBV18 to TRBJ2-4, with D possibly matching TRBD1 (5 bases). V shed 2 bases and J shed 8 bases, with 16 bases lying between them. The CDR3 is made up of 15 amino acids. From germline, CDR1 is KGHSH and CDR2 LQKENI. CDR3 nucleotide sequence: TGTGCCAGCTCACCAGAAGGGGTAATGGGTGACATTCAGTACTTC. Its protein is CASSPEGVMGDIQYF.

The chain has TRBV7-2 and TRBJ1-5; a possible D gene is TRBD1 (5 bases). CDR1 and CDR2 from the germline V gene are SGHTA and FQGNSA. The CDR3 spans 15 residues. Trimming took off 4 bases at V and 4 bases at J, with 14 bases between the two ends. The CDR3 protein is CASSSSWGPNQPQHF. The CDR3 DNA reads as TGTGCCAGCAGCTCTAGCTGGGGCCCGAATCAGCCCCAGCATTTT.

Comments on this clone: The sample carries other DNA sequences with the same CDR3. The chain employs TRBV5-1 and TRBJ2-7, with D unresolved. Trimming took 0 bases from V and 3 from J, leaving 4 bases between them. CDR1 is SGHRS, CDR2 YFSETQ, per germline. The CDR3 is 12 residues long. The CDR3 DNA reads TGCGCCAGCAGCTTGGACCACTACGAGCAGTACTTC. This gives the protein CASSLDHYEQYF.

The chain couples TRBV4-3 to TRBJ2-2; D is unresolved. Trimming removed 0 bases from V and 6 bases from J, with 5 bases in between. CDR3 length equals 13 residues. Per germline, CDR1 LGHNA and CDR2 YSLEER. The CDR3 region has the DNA TGCGCCAGCAGCCAAGAGTTACCCGGGGAGCTGTTTTTT. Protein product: CASSQELPGELFF.

CDR3 bases: TGCAGCGTTGCCCCCTCCGTAAAGGGCGGCTATGGCTACACCTTC. Translated, it gives CSVAPSVKGGYGYTF. This chain uses TRBV29-1 with TRBJ1-2; unclear D gene. In germline, CDR1 is SQVTM, CDR2 ANQGSEA. Trimming removed 4 bases at V and 4 bases at J, with 19 bases between. This CDR3 is 15 amino acids long.

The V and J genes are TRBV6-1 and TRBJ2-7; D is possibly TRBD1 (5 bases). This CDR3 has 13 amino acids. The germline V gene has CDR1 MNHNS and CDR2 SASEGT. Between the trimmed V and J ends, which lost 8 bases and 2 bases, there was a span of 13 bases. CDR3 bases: TGTGCCAGCTTTCGCAGGGTTCCCTACGAGCAGTACTTC. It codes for CASFRRVPYEQYF.

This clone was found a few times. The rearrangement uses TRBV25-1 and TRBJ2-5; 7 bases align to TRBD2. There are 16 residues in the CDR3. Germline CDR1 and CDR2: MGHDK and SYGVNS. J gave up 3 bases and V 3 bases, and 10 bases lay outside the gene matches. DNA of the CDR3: TGTGCCAGCAGTGATACCCCTGGGAGCGGGGAAGAGACCCAGTACTTC. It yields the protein CASSDTPGSGEETQYF.

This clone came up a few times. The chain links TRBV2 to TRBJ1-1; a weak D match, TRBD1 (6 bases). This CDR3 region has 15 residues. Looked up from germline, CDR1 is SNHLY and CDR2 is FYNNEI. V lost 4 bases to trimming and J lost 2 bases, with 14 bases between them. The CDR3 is CASSVSGQPNTEAFF. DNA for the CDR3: TGTGCCAGCAGTGTGTCGGGACAACCTAACACTGAAGCTTTCTTT.

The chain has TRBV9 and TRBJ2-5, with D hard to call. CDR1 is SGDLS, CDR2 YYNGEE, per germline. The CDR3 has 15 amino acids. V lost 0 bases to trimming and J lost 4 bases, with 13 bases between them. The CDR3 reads CASSVARSGGETQYF. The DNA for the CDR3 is TGTGCCAGCAGCGTAGCTAGGAGTGGTGGAGAGACCCAGTACTTC. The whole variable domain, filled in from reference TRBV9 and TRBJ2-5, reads DSGVTQTPKHLITATGQRVTLRCSPRSGDLSVYWYQQSLDQGLQFLIQYYNGEERAKGNILERFSAQQFPDLHSELNLSSLELGDSALYFCASSVARSGGETQYFGPGTRLLVL.